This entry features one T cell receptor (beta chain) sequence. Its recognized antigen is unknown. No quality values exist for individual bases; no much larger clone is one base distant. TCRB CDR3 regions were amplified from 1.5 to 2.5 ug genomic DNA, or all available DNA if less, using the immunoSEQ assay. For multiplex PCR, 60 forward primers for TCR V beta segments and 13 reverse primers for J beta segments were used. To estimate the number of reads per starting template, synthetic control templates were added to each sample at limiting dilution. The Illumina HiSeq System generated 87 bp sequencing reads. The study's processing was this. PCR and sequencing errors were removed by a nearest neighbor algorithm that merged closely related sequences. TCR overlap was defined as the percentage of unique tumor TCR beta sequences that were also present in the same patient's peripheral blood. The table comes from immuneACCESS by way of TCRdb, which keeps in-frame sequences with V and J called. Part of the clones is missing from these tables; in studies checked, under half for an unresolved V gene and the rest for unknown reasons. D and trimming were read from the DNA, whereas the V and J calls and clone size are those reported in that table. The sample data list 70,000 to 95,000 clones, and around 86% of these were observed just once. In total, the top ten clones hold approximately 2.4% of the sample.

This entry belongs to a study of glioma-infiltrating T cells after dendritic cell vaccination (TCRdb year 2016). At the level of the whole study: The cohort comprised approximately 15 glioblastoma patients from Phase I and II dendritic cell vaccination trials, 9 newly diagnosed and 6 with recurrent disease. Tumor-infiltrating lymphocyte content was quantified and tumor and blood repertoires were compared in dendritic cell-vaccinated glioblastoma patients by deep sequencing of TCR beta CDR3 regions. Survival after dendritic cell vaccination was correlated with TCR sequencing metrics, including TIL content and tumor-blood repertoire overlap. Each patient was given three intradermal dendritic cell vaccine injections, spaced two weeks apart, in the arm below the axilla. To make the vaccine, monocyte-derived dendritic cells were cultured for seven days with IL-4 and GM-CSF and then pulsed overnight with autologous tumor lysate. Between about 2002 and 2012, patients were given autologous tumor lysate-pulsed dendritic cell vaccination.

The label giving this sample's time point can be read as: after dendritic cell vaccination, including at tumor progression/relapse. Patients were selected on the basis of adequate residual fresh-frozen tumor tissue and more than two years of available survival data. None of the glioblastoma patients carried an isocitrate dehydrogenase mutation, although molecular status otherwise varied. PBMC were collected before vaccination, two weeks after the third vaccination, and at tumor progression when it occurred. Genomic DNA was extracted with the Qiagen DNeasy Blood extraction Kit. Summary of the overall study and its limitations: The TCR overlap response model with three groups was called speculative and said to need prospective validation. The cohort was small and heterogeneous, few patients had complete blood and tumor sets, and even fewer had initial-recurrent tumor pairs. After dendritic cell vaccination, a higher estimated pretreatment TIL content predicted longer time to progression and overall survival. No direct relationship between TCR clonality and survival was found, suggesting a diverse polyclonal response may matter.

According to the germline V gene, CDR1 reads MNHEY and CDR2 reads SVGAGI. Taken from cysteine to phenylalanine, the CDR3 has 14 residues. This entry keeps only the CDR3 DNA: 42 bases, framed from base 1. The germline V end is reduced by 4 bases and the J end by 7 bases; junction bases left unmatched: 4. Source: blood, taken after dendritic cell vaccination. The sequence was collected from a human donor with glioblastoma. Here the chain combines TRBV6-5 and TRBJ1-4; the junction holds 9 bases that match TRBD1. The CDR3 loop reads CASSSTGGIEKLFF. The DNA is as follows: TGTGCCAGCAGTTCGACAGGGGGTATTGAAAAACTGTTTTTT.